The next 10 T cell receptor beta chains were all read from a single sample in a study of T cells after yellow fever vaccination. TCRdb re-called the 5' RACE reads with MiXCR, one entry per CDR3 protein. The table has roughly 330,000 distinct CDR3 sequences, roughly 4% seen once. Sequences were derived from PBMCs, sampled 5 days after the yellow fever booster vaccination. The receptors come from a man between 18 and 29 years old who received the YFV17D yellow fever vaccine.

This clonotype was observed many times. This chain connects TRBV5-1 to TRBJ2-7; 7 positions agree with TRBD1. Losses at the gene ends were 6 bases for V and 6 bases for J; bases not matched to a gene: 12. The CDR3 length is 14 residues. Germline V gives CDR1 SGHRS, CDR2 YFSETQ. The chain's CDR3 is CASNSETGLSEQYF. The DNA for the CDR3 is TGCGCCAGCAATTCGGAGACAGGGTTATCCGAGCAGTACTTC.

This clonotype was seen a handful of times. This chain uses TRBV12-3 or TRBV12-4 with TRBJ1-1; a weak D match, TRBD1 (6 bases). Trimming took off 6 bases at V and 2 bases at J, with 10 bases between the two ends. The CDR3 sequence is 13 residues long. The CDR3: CASRKQGNTEAFF. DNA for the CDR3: TGTGCCAGCAGGAAACAGGGCAACACTGAAGCTTTCTTT.

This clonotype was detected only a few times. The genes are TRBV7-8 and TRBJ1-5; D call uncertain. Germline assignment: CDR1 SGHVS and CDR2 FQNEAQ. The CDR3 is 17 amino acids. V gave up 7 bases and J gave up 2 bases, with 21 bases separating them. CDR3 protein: CASTIDVARRGNQPQHF. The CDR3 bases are TGTGCCAGCACCATAGACGTCGCGCGCAGAGGCAATCAGCCCCAGCATTTT.

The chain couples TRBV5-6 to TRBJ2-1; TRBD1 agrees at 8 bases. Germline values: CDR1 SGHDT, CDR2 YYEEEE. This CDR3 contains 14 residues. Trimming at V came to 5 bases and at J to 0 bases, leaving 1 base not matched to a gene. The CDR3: CASSDRGSYNEQFF. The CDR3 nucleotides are TGTGCCAGCAGTGACAGGGGCTCCTACAATGAGCAGTTCTTC.

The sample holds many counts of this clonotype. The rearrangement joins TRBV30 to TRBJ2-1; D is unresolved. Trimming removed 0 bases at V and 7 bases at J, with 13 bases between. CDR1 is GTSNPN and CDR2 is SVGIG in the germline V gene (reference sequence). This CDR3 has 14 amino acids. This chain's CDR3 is CAWSVRFWDNEQFF. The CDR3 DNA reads TGTGCCTGGAGTGTACGATTTTGGGATAATGAGCAGTTCTTC.

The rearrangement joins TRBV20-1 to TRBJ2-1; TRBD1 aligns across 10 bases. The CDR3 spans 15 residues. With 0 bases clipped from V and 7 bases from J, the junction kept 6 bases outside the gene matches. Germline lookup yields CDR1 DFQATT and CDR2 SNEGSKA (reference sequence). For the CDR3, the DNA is TGCAGTGCTAGAGATGTGGGACAGGGGCTAAATGAGCAGTTCTTC. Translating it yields CSARDVGQGLNEQFF.

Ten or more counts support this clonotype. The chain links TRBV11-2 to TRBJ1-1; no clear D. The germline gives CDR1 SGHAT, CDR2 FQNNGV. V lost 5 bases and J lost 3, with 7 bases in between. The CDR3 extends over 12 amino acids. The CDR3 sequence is CASSPRHTEAFF. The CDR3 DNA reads TGTGCCAGCAGCCCGAGACACACTGAAGCTTTCTTT.

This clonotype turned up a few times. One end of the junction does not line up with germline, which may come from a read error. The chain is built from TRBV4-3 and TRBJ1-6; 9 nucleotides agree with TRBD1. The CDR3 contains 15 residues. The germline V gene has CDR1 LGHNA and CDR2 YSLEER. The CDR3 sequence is CASSSKTGGNLPLHF. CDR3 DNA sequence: TGCGCCAGCAGCTCAAAGACAGGGGGGAATTTACCCCTCCACTTT.

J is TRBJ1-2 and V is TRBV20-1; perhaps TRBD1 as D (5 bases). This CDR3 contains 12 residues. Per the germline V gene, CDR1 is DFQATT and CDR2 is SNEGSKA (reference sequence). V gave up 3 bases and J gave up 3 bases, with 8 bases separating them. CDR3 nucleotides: TGCAGTGCTAGGCCCAGGGACTATGGCTACACCTTC. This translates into CSARPRDYGYTF.

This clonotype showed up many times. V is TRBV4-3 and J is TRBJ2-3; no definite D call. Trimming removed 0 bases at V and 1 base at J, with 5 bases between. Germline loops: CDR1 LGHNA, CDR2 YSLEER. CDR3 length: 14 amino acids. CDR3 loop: CASSQDSGTDTQYF. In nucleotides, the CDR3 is TGCGCCAGCAGCCAAGATTCCGGCACAGATACGCAGTATTTT.